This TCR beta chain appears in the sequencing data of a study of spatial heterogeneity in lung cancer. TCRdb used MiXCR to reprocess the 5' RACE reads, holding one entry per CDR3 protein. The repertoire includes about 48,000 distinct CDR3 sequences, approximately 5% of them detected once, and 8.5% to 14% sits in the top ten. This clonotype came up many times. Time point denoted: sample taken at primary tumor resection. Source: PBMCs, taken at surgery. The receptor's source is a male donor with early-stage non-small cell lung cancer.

In DNA, the CDR3 is TGCAGCGCCGCTTCCAGTCGGGGTGTGGATACGCAGTATTTT. Translated: CSAASSRGVDTQYF. The chain joins TRBV29-1 to TRBJ2-3; D may be TRBD2 (5 bases). The CDR3 is 14 residues long. Germline CDR1 is SQVTM and CDR2 is ANQGSEA. V lost 7 bases and J lost 6, with 20 bases in between.